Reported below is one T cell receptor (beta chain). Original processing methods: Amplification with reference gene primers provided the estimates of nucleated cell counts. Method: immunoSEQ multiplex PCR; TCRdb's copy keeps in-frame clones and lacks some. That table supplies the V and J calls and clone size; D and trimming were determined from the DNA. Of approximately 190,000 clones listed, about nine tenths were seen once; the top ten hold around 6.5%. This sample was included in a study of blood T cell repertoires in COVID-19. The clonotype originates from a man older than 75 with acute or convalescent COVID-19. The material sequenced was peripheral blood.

In DNA, the CDR3 is TGCGCCAGCAGCACGGGAGGGGGAACAGATACGCAGTATTTT. It yields the protein CASSTGGGTDTQYF. The rearrangement joins TRBV5-1 to TRBJ2-3, with 8 bases identical to TRBD2. Germline CDR1 reads SGHRS; CDR2 reads YFSETQ. This CDR3 region has 14 residues. The J segment lost 3 bases and the V segment lost 4 bases, leaving 4 bases of the junction unmatched.